This section outlines one T cell receptor (beta chain) sequence together with its context. The antigen is not known. Sequencing was performed with immunoSEQ multiplex PCR; in TCRdb, only in-frame clones are kept and a portion is missing. The sample carries around 85,000 clones, roughly 90% recorded once. The analysis combined second doses at about 4 or about 12 weeks. This sample is part of a study of T cell responses to AZD1222 COVID-19 vaccine. Points from the study as a whole: Repertoire sampling occurred only after the peak T cell response. Unmutated variant regions are reportedly the target of nearly half of TCRs that are spike-specific. Among those given AZD1222, only six were seropositive at baseline.

Germline V CDR1 and CDR2: LNHDA, SQIVND (reference sequence). The CDR3 loop spans 14 amino acids. V lost 8 bases and J 0 bases, leaving 10 bases between the germline ends. This clonotype was sampled from an adult who received the AZD1222 COVID-19 vaccine. The specimen was peripheral blood, collected 28 days after the second AZD1222 dose. The chain carries TRBV19 and TRBJ2-2; D may be TRBD1 (5 bases). The CDR3 DNA follows: TGTGCCAGTTGCAGGGTGCCGAACACCGGGGAGCTGTTTTTT. Translating it yields CASCRVPNTGELFF.